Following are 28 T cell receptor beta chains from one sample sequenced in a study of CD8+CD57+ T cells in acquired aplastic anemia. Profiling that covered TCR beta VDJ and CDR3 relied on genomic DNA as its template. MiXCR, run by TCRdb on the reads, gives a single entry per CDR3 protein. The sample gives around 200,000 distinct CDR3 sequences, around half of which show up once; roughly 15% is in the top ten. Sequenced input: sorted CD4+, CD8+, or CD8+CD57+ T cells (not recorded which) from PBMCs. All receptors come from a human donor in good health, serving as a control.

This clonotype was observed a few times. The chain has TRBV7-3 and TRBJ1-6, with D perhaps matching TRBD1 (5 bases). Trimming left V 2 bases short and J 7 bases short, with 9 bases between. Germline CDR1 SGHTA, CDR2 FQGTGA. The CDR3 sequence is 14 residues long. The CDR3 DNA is TGTGCCAGCAGCTTAGGGGGTTCGAATTCACCCCTCCACTTT. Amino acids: CASSLGGSNSPLHF.

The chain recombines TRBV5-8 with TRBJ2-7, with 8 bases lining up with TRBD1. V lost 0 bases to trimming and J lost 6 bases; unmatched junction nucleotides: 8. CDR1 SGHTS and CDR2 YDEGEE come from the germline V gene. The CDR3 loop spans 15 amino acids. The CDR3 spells CASSLGGQGRAEQYF. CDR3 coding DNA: TGTGCCAGCAGCTTGGGAGGACAGGGCCGCGCCGAGCAGTACTTC.

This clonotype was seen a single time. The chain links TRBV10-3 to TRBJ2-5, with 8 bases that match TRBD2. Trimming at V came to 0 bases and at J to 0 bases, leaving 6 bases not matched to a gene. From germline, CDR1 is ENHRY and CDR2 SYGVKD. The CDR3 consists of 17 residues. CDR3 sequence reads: CAISESTSSGYQETQYF. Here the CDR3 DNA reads TGTGCCATCAGTGAGTCGACCTCTAGCGGGTACCAAGAGACCCAGTACTTC.

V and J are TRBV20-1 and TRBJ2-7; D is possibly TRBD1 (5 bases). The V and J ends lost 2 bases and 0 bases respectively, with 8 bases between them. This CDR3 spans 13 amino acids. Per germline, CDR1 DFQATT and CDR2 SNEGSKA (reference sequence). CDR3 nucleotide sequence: TGCAGTGCTAGACGGCAGGGCTCCTACGAGCAGTACTTC. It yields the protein CSARRQGSYEQYF.

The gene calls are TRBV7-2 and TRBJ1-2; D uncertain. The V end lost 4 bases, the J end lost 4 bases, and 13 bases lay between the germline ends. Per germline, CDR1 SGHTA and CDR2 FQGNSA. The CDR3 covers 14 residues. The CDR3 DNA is TGTGCCAGCAGCTGGGCTAGGCCCCTCTATGGCTACACCTTC. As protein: CASSWARPLYGYTF.

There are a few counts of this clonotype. The CDR3: CASSRIPLASPGDTIYF. CDR3 in DNA: TGTGCCAGCTCCCGTATTCCACTCGCATCCCCAGGAGACACCATATATTTT. The genes are TRBV13 and TRBJ1-3; D gene uncertain. V lost 8 bases, J lost 8 bases, and 28 bases lay in between. Germline CDR1 and CDR2: PRHDT and FYEKMQ (reference sequence). The length of the CDR3 is 17 residues.

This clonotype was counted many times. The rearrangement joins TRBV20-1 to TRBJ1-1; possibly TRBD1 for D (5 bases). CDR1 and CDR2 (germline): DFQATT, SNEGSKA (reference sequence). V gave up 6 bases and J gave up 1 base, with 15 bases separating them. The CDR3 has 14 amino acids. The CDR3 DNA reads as TGCAGTGCCACTCGGGACTCCCGGAACACTGAAGCTTTCTTT. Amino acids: CSATRDSRNTEAFF.

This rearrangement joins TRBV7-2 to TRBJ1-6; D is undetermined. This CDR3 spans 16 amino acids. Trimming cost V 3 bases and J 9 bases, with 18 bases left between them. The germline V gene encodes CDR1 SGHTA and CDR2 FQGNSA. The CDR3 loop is CASSFGPGVGSSPLHF. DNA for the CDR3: TGTGCCAGCAGCTTCGGACCCGGGGTAGGTAGTTCACCCCTCCACTTT. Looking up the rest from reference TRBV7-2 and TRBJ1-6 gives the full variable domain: GAGVSQSPSNKVTEKGKDVELRCDPISGHTALYWYRQSLGQGLEFLIYFQGNSAPDKSGLPSDRFSAERTGGSVSTLTIQRTQQEDSAVYLCASSFGPGVGSSPLHFGNGTRLTVT.

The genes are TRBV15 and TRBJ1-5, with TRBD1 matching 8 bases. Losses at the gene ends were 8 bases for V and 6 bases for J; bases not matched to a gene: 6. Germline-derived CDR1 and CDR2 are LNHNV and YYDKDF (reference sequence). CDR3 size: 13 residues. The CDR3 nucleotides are TGTGCCACCTCAGGGGGCTGGGGTCAGCCCCAGCATTTT. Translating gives CATSGGWGQPQHF.

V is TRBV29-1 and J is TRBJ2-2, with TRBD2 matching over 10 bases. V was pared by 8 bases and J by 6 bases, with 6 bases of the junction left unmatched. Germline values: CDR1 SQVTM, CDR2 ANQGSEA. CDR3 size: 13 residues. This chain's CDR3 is CSFGTSAPGELFF. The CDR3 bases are TGCAGCTTCGGGACTAGCGCCCCCGGGGAGCTGTTTTTT.

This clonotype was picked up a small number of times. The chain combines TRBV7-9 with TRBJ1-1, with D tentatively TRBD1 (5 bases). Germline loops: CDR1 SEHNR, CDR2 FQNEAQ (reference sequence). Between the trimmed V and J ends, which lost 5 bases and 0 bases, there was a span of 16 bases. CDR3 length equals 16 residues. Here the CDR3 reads CASSLEQGGMNTEAFF. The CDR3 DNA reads TGTGCCAGCAGCCTGGAGCAGGGTGGAATGAACACTGAAGCTTTCTTT.

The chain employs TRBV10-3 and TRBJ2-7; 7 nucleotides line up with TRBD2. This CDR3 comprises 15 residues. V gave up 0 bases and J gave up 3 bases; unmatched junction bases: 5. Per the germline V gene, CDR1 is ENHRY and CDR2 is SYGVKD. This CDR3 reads CAISESSRGNYEQYF. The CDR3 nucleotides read TGTGCCATCAGTGAGTCTTCGCGGGGGAACTACGAGCAGTACTTC.

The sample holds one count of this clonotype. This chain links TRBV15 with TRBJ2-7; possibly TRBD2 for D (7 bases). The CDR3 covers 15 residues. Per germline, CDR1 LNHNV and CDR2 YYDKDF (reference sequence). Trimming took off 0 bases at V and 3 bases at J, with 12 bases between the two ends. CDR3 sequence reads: CATSRERGGSYEQYF. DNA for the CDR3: TGTGCCACCAGCAGAGAGAGGGGGGGCAGCTACGAGCAGTACTTC.

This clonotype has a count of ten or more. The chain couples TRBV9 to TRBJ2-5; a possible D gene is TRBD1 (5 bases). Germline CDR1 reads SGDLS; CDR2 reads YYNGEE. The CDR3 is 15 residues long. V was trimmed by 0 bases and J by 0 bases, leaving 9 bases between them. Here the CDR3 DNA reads TGTGCCAGCAGCGTAGATCGACAGAACCAAGAGACCCAGTACTTC. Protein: CASSVDRQNQETQYF.

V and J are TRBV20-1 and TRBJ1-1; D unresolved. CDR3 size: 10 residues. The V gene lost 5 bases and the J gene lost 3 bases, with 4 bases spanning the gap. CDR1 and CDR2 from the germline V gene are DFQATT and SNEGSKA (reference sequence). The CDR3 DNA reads TGCAGTGCTTTCGACACTGAAGCTTTCTTT. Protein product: CSAFDTEAFF.

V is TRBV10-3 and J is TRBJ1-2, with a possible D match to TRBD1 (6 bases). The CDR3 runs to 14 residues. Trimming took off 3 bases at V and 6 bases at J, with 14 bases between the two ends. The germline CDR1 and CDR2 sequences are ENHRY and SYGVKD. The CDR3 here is CAISDRDNAHGYTF. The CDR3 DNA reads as TGTGCCATCAGTGACCGGGACAATGCCCATGGCTACACCTTC.

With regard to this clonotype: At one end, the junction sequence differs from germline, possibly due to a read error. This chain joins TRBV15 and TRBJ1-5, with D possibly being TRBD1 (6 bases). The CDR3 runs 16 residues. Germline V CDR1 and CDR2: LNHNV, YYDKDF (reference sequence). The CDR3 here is CATSDRRDFSSQPQHF. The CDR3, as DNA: TGTGCCACCAGCGACAGGAGAGACTTTAGCAGTCAGCCCCAGCATTTT.

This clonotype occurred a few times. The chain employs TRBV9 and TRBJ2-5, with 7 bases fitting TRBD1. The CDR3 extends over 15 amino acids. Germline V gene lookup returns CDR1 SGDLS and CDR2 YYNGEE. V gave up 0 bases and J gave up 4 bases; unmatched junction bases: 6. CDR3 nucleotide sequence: TGTGCCAGCAGCGTAGCTACAGGGGCGGGAGAGACCCAGTACTTC. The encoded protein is CASSVATGAGETQYF.

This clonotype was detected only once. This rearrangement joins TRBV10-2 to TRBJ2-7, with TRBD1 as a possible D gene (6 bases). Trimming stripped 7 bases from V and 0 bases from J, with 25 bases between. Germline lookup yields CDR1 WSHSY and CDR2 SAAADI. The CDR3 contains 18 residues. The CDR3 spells CASNAGTQRGESSYEQYF. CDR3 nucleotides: TGCGCCAGCAACGCCGGGACACAGCGTGGTGAAAGCTCCTACGAGCAGTACTTC.

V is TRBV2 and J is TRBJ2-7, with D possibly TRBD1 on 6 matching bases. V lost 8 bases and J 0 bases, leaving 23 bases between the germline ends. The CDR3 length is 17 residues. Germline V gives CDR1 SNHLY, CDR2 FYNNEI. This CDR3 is CASSQGTGTISSYEQYF. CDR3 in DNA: TGTGCCAGCTCACAGGGCACCGGGACAATAAGCTCCTACGAGCAGTACTTC.

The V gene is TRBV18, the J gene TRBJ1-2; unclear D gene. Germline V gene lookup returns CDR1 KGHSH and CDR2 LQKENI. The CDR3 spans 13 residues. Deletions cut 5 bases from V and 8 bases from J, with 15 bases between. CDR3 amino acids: CASSYAISGGYTF. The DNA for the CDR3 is TGTGCCAGCTCATACGCCATAAGCGGCGGCTACACCTTC.

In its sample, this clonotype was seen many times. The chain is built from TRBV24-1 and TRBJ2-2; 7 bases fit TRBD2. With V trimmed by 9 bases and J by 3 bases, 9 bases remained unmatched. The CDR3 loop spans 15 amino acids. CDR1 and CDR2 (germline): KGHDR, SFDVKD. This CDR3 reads CATSSGRRDTGELFF. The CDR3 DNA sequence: TGTGCCACCTCTAGCGGCAGGAGGGACACCGGGGAGCTGTTTTTT.

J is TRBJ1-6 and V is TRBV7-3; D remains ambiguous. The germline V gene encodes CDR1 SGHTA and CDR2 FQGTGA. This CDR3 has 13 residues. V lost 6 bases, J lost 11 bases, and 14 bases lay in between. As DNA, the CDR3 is TGTGCCAGCAGTATCTCTCGGTCCGCACCCCTCCACTTT. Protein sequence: CASSISRSAPLHF.

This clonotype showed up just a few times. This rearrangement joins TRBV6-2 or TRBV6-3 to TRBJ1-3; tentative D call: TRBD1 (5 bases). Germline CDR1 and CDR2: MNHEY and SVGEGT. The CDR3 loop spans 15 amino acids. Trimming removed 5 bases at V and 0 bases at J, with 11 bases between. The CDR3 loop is CASSRDGYSGNTIYF. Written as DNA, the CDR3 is TGTGCCAGCAGTAGGGACGGATACTCTGGAAACACCATATATTTT.

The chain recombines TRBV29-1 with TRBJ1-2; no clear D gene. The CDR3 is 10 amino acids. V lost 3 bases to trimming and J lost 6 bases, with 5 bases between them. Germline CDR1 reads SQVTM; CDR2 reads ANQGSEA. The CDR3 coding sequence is TGCAGCGTTGACTCCGATGGCTACACCTTC. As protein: CSVDSDGYTF.

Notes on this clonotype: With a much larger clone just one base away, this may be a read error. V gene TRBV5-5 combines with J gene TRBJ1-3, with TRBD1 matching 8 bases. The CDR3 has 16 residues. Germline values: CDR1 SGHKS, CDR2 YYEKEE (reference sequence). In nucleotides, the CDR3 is TGCACCAGCAGCCAAGAAAGGACAGGGATCGGAAACACCATATATTTT. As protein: CTSSQERTGIGNTIYF.

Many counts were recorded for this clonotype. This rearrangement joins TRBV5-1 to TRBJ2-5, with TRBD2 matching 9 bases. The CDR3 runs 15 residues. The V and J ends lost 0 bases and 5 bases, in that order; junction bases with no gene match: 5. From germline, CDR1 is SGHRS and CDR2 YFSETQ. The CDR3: CASSLGGGASETQYF. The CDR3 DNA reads TGCGCCAGCAGCTTGGGCGGGGGGGCTTCGGAGACCCAGTACTTC.

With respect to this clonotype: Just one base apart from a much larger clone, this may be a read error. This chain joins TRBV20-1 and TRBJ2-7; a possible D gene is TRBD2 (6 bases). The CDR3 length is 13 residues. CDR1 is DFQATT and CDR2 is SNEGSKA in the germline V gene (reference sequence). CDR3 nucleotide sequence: TGCAGTGCTAGAGAGGGTGGGAGGAACGAGCAGTGCTTC. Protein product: CSAREGGRNEQCF.